This is a list of T cell receptor beta chains from one sample in a study of blood T cell repertoires in COVID-19. TCRdb keeps only in-frame clones here, not all; method: immunoSEQ multiplex PCR. The sample holds about 95,000 clones, 80% to 90% seen once. Sequencing input: peripheral blood. The receptors shown here come from a human donor in a cohort sampled during active COVID-19. CDR3s include the opening cysteine and the closing phenylalanine or tryptophan. The order of the fields is CDR3 protein, CDR3 DNA, V gene, clone size, J gene, D gene. A D gene is named only where the DNA matches it firmly. The size of a clone is reported for some rows only, either as once, few or many, or as a class for expanded clones.

CDR3 protein: CASSPDRGYLSEQYF
CDR3 DNA: TGTGCCAGCAGTCCGGACAGGGGCTACCTCTCCGAGCAGTACTTC
V gene: TRBV28
clone size: few
J gene: TRBJ2-7
D gene: TRBD1

CDR3 protein: CAWSQGQPQHF
CDR3 DNA: TGTGCCTGGAGTCAGGGACAGCCCCAGCATTTT
V gene: TRBV30
clone size: -
J gene: TRBJ1-5
D gene: -

CDR3 protein: CASSYRDREYNEQFF
CDR3 DNA: TGTGCCAGCAGTTACCGGGACAGAGAATACAATGAGCAGTTCTTC
V gene: TRBV6-2/TRBV6-3
clone size: -
J gene: TRBJ2-1
D gene: TRBD1

CDR3 protein: CASRGRRTENNEQFF
CDR3 DNA: TGTGCCAGCAGAGGGCGCCGGACAGAGAACAATGAGCAGTTCTTC
V gene: TRBV2
clone size: -
J gene: TRBJ2-1
D gene: -

CDR3 protein: CASGTNLATNEKLFF
CDR3 DNA: TGTGCCAGTGGGACAAACCTTGCAACTAATGAAAAACTGTTTTTT
V gene: TRBV2
clone size: -
J gene: TRBJ1-4
D gene: -

CDR3 protein: CASSFRTSGPDTQYF
CDR3 DNA: TGTGCCAGCAGCTTCCGGACTAGCGGGCCAGATACGCAGTATTTT
V gene: TRBV13
clone size: once
J gene: TRBJ2-3
D gene: TRBD2

CDR3 protein: CATSLANEQFF
CDR3 DNA: TGTGCCACCTCTCTAGCGAATGAGCAGTTCTTC
V gene: TRBV6-4
clone size: -
J gene: TRBJ2-1
D gene: -

CDR3 protein: CAIRPTSGESYEQYF
CDR3 DNA: TGTGCCATCAGACCAACTAGCGGGGAATCCTACGAGCAGTACTTC
V gene: TRBV10-3
clone size: -
J gene: TRBJ2-7
D gene: TRBD2

CDR3 protein: CASSTPLRPGELFF
CDR3 DNA: TGTGCCAGCAGCACCCCCTTGAGGCCCGGGGAGCTGTTTTTT
V gene: TRBV7-2
clone size: -
J gene: TRBJ2-2
D gene: -

CDR3 protein: CASNLQWNQPQHF
CDR3 DNA: TGTGCCAGCAATCTTCAGTGGAATCAGCCCCAGCATTTT
V gene: TRBV2
clone size: -
J gene: TRBJ1-5
D gene: -

CDR3 protein: CASSADTLGGYTF
CDR3 DNA: TGCGCCAGCAGCGCCGACACCCTTGGAGGCTACACCTTC
V gene: TRBV5-1
clone size: -
J gene: TRBJ1-2
D gene: -

CDR3 protein: CASSSGTGVYEQYF
CDR3 DNA: TGCGCCAGCAGCTCTGGGACAGGGGTCTACGAGCAGTACTTC
V gene: TRBV5-1
clone size: -
J gene: TRBJ2-7
D gene: TRBD1

CDR3 protein: CASSRQVTYEQYF
CDR3 DNA: TGTGCCAGCAGCCGACAGGTAACCTACGAGCAGTACTTC
V gene: TRBV3-1/TRBV3-2
clone size: -
J gene: TRBJ2-7
D gene: -

CDR3 protein: CASSLGGGGRDYEQYF
CDR3 DNA: TGTGCCAGCAGCTTAGGAGGGGGTGGGAGGGACTACGAGCAGTACTTC
V gene: TRBV7-2
clone size: -
J gene: TRBJ2-7
D gene: -

CDR3 protein: CASSLLAGGLTSTDTQYF
CDR3 DNA: TGTGCCAGCAGTTTACTAGCGGGGGGATTAACTAGCACAGATACGCAGTATTTT
V gene: TRBV27
clone size: -
J gene: TRBJ2-3
D gene: TRBD2

CDR3 protein: CASSLTGNGYTF
CDR3 DNA: TGTGCCAGCAGTTTAACGGGAAATGGCTACACCTTC
V gene: TRBV27
clone size: few
J gene: TRBJ1-2
D gene: -

CDR3 protein: CASSFQAKNTEAFF
CDR3 DNA: TGTGCCAGTAGTTTCCAGGCCAAGAACACTGAAGCTTTCTTT
V gene: TRBV19
clone size: -
J gene: TRBJ1-1
D gene: -

CDR3 protein: CASSSAYYSYEQYF
CDR3 DNA: TGTGCCAGCAGCTCCGCCTACTACTCCTACGAGCAGTACTTC
V gene: TRBV11-2
clone size: -
J gene: TRBJ2-7
D gene: -

CDR3 protein: CASSPGARGSYEQYF
CDR3 DNA: TGTGCCAGCTCACCAGGGGCCAGGGGCTCCTACGAGCAGTACTTC
V gene: TRBV18
clone size: -
J gene: TRBJ2-7
D gene: -

CDR3 protein: CASSAQGAGANVLTF
CDR3 DNA: TGTGCCAGCAGCGCACAGGGAGCCGGGGCCAACGTCCTGACTTTC
V gene: TRBV9
clone size: -
J gene: TRBJ2-6
D gene: -

CDR3 protein: CASSQDPGQGGEKLFF
CDR3 DNA: TGTGCCAGCAGCCAAGACCCGGGACAGGGAGGCGAAAAACTGTTTTTT
V gene: TRBV4-2
clone size: -
J gene: TRBJ1-4
D gene: TRBD1

CDR3 protein: CASSPSRTGTQTQYF
CDR3 DNA: TGTGCCAGCAGTCCATCCCGGACAGGGACGCAGACCCAGTACTTC
V gene: TRBV27
clone size: -
J gene: TRBJ2-5
D gene: TRBD1

CDR3 protein: CASNLAHTSTDTQYF
CDR3 DNA: TGTGCCAGCAACCTAGCGCATACTAGCACAGATACGCAGTATTTT
V gene: TRBV6-5
clone size: once
J gene: TRBJ2-3
D gene: -

CDR3 protein: CASSQEPGGDYGYTF
CDR3 DNA: TGCGCCAGCAGCCAGGAACCAGGGGGAGACTATGGCTACACCTTC
V gene: TRBV4-3
clone size: -
J gene: TRBJ1-2
D gene: TRBD1

CDR3 protein: CASSETVYGYTF
CDR3 DNA: TGTGCCAGCAGCGAGACAGTCTATGGCTACACCTTC
V gene: TRBV6-5
clone size: -
J gene: TRBJ1-2
D gene: -

CDR3 protein: CASSQDMPYGYTF
CDR3 DNA: TGTGCCAGCAGCCAAGACATGCCCTATGGCTACACCTTC
V gene: TRBV5-6
clone size: -
J gene: TRBJ1-2
D gene: -

CDR3 protein: CASSRGQPNTEAFF
CDR3 DNA: TGTGCCAGCAGCCGAGGCCAACCGAACACTGAAGCTTTCTTT
V gene: TRBV3-1/TRBV3-2
clone size: -
J gene: TRBJ1-1
D gene: -

CDR3 protein: CATGTTALGQYF
CDR3 DNA: TGTGCCACCGGGACAACCGCCCTTGGGCAGTATTTC
V gene: TRBV18
clone size: once
J gene: TRBJ2-7
D gene: -

CDR3 protein: CASSARGQSNQPQHF
CDR3 DNA: TGTGCCAGTAGCGCCAGGGGCCAGAGCAATCAGCCCCAGCATTTT
V gene: TRBV19
clone size: once
J gene: TRBJ1-5
D gene: -

CDR3 protein: CASSLLAGSDTQYF
CDR3 DNA: TGCGCCAGCAGCTTGCTAGCGGGGTCAGATACGCAGTATTTT
V gene: TRBV5-1
clone size: -
J gene: TRBJ2-3
D gene: TRBD2

CDR3 protein: CAWSVGQGTQYF
CDR3 DNA: TGTGCCTGGAGTGTAGGGCAGGGCACGCAGTATTTT
V gene: TRBV30
clone size: -
J gene: TRBJ2-3
D gene: -

CDR3 protein: CASSPGTGRWGTEAFF
CDR3 DNA: TGTGCCAGCAGTCCAGGGACAGGGCGTTGGGGCACTGAAGCTTTCTTT
V gene: TRBV25-1
clone size: -
J gene: TRBJ1-1
D gene: TRBD1

CDR3 protein: CASSSHRETDTQYF
CDR3 DNA: TGTGCCAGCAGTTCCCATCGTGAGACAGATACGCAGTATTTT
V gene: TRBV28
clone size: -
J gene: TRBJ2-3
D gene: -

CDR3 protein: CASSVDRAAGYTF
CDR3 DNA: TGTGCCAGCAGCGTAGACAGGGCTGCCGGCTACACCTTC
V gene: TRBV5-6
clone size: -
J gene: TRBJ1-2
D gene: TRBD1

CDR3 protein: CASSSITPQHF
CDR3 DNA: TGTGCCAGCAGTTCCATTACTCCCCAGCATTTT
V gene: TRBV28
clone size: -
J gene: TRBJ1-5
D gene: -

CDR3 protein: CASRDFGGNSPLHF
CDR3 DNA: TGTGCCAGCCGGGACTTCGGCGGTAATTCACCCCTCCACTTT
V gene: TRBV27
clone size: -
J gene: TRBJ1-6
D gene: -

CDR3 protein: CASSAGTGNTEAFF
CDR3 DNA: TGTGCCAGCAGCGCCGGGACAGGGAACACTGAAGCTTTCTTT
V gene: TRBV7-3
clone size: -
J gene: TRBJ1-1
D gene: TRBD1

CDR3 protein: CASRKGTGGMPGELFF
CDR3 DNA: TGTGCCAGCAGAAAAGGGACAGGGGGCATGCCCGGGGAGCTGTTTTTT
V gene: TRBV5-4
clone size: once
J gene: TRBJ2-2
D gene: TRBD1

CDR3 protein: CASSFTGDSGNTIYF
CDR3 DNA: TGTGCCAGCAGTTTTACAGGGGACTCTGGAAACACCATATATTTT
V gene: TRBV27
clone size: -
J gene: TRBJ1-3
D gene: TRBD1

CDR3 protein: CAWSIGDNYEQYF
CDR3 DNA: TGTGCCTGGAGTATAGGGGACAACTACGAGCAGTACTTC
V gene: TRBV30
clone size: -
J gene: TRBJ2-7
D gene: -

CDR3 protein: CASSTQGSRHTEQFF
CDR3 DNA: TGTGCCAGCAGCACCCAGGGGTCCAGGCACACAGAGCAGTTCTTC
V gene: TRBV7-3
clone size: -
J gene: TRBJ2-1
D gene: -

CDR3 protein: CASSPPLAGAGGDTQYF
CDR3 DNA: TGTGCCAGCTCACCACCGCTAGCGGGTGCGGGGGGAGATACGCAGTATTTT
V gene: TRBV18
clone size: -
J gene: TRBJ2-3
D gene: TRBD2

CDR3 protein: CASSGQGFQPQHF
CDR3 DNA: TGTGCCAGCAGTGGACAGGGGTTTCAGCCCCAGCATTTT
V gene: TRBV12-3/TRBV12-4
clone size: -
J gene: TRBJ1-5
D gene: TRBD1

CDR3 protein: CASSQSDRVSQPQHF
CDR3 DNA: TGCGCCAGCAGCCAATCAGACAGGGTGAGTCAGCCCCAGCATTTT
V gene: TRBV4-1
clone size: -
J gene: TRBJ1-5
D gene: TRBD1

CDR3 protein: CASSPTDRAHYGYTF
CDR3 DNA: TGTGCCAGCAGCCCAACGGACAGAGCCCACTATGGCTACACCTTC
V gene: TRBV9
clone size: -
J gene: TRBJ1-2
D gene: -

CDR3 protein: CASSGQGGKHTEAFF
CDR3 DNA: TGTGCCAGCAGCGGACAGGGAGGAAAGCACACTGAAGCTTTCTTT
V gene: TRBV14
clone size: once
J gene: TRBJ1-1
D gene: TRBD1

CDR3 protein: CASSVRQSNSPLHF
CDR3 DNA: TGTGCCAGCAGCGTCCGACAGTCTAATTCACCCCTCCACTTT
V gene: TRBV9
clone size: few
J gene: TRBJ1-6
D gene: -

CDR3 protein: CASSRGVTGELFF
CDR3 DNA: TGCGCCAGCAGCCGCGGAGTCACCGGGGAGCTGTTTTTT
V gene: TRBV4-1
clone size: -
J gene: TRBJ2-2
D gene: -

CDR3 protein: CASSESQGSSPLHF
CDR3 DNA: TGTGCCAGCAGTGAATCACAGGGAAGTTCACCCCTCCACTTT
V gene: TRBV6-1
clone size: -
J gene: TRBJ1-6
D gene: -

CDR3 protein: CAIPRTGTEGYTF
CDR3 DNA: TGTGCCATTCCCCGGACAGGGACAGAAGGCTACACCTTC
V gene: TRBV19
clone size: -
J gene: TRBJ1-2
D gene: TRBD1

CDR3 protein: CAISESPSRGAEAFF
CDR3 DNA: TGTGCCATCAGTGAGTCTCCCAGCAGGGGGGCTGAAGCTTTCTTT
V gene: TRBV10-3
clone size: -
J gene: TRBJ1-1
D gene: TRBD1

CDR3 protein: CASSQGVGQPQHF
CDR3 DNA: TGTGCCAGCAGTCAGGGGGTCGGTCAGCCCCAGCATTTT
V gene: TRBV5-6
clone size: -
J gene: TRBJ1-5
D gene: TRBD1

CDR3 protein: CAWILGGGPNEKLFF
CDR3 DNA: TGTGCCTGGATACTTGGCGGGGGACCGAATGAAAAACTGTTTTTT
V gene: TRBV30
clone size: -
J gene: TRBJ1-4
D gene: -

CDR3 protein: CASSITQSWKTQYF
CDR3 DNA: TGTGCCAGCAGCATTACACAGTCCTGGAAGACCCAGTACTTC
V gene: TRBV9
clone size: -
J gene: TRBJ2-5
D gene: -

CDR3 protein: CASSSSQGNGYTF
CDR3 DNA: TGTGCCAGCAGCTCCTCACAGGGGAACGGCTACACCTTC
V gene: TRBV7-2
clone size: -
J gene: TRBJ1-2
D gene: TRBD1

CDR3 protein: CASSLAAGFRSPLHF
CDR3 DNA: TGTGCCAGCAGCTTAGCGGCAGGGTTTCGTTCACCCCTCCACTTT
V gene: TRBV7-9
clone size: -
J gene: TRBJ1-6
D gene: -

CDR3 protein: CASSLVGGARETQYF
CDR3 DNA: TGTGCCAGCAGCTTAGTTGGGGGGGCCCGGGAGACCCAGTACTTC
V gene: TRBV7-2
clone size: -
J gene: TRBJ2-5
D gene: -

CDR3 protein: CSVVLSVNTEAFF
CDR3 DNA: TGCAGCGTCGTCCTATCGGTGAACACTGAAGCTTTCTTT
V gene: TRBV29-1
clone size: -
J gene: TRBJ1-1
D gene: -